Below are 20 T cell receptor beta chains sequenced from a single sample in a study of memory CD4+ T cells and cytomegalovirus serostatus. The sort gate was single viable CD3+CD4+CD8-CD45RO+ cells for memory CD4+ T cells. Profiling relied on immunoSEQ multiplex PCR, and the TCRdb table lists in-frame clones only, not all of them. The table lists around 50,000 clones, roughly 80% of them singletons. The sample was memory CD4+ T cells from blood. The receptors stem from an adult in good health and CMV-seronegative.

This clone was counted a few times. This rearrangement joins TRBV7-3 to TRBJ2-1, with 10 bases fitting TRBD2. This CDR3 has 14 amino acids. J gave up 5 bases and V 5 bases, and 3 bases lay outside the gene matches. Germline loops: CDR1 SGHTA, CDR2 FQGTGA. The CDR3 bases are TGTGCCAGCAGCCGGACTAGCGGCCACAATGAGCAGTTCTTC. This encodes CASSRTSGHNEQFF.

This rearrangement joins TRBV29-1 to TRBJ2-7, with 9 bases that match TRBD2. The CDR3 loop spans 13 amino acids. V trimming: 7 bases; J trimming: 3 bases; junction bases outside the gene matches: 7. The germline gives CDR1 SQVTM, CDR2 ANQGSEA. The CDR3 protein is CSAVAGGSYEQYF. CDR3 coding DNA: TGCAGCGCCGTGGCGGGAGGGAGCTACGAGCAGTACTTC.

V usage is TRBV6-5 and J usage is TRBJ1-5, with 8 bases that match TRBD1. This CDR3 spans 15 amino acids. V was pared by 4 bases and J by 3 bases, with 5 bases of the junction left unmatched. Per germline, CDR1 MNHEY and CDR2 SVGAGI. As DNA, the CDR3 is TGTGCCAGCAGTTCACACCAGGGGGCCAATCAGCCCCAGCATTTT. Encoded protein: CASSSHQGANQPQHF.

This chain joins TRBV4-1 and TRBJ2-5; 10 nucleotides match TRBD1. CDR3 length: 18 residues. From germline, CDR1 is MGHRA and CDR2 YSYEKL. After removal of 2 bases from V and 5 bases from J, the junction contained 14 bases not matched to a gene. CDR3 in DNA: TGCGCCAGCAGCCAAACGTTCCGGGACAGGGGTGTAGAGGAGACCCAGTACTTC. It is translated as CASSQTFRDRGVEETQYF.

V usage is TRBV7-6 and J usage is TRBJ2-1; 8 bases are a match to TRBD2. Germline trimming cut 5 bases from V and 7 bases from J; bases unmatched to any gene: 10. CDR1 is SGHVS and CDR2 is FNYEAQ in the germline V gene. CDR3 size: 15 residues. The DNA of the CDR3 is TGTGCCAGCAGCCTCGGGAGGGCGGGTCGAAATGAGCAGTTCTTC. It translates to CASSLGRAGRNEQFF.

The V call is TRBV6-5, the J call TRBJ1-2; maybe TRBD1 (5 bases). Trimming took off 6 bases at V and 8 bases at J, with 10 bases between the two ends. Germline lookup yields CDR1 MNHEY and CDR2 SVGAGI. CDR3 size: 11 residues. CDR3 in amino acids: CASSHGGGYTF. In DNA form, the CDR3 reads TGTGCCAGCAGCCACGGGGGGGGCTACACCTTC.

This chain connects TRBV28 to TRBJ2-1, with 12 bases lining up with TRBD2. CDR1 is MDHEN, CDR2 SYDVKM, per germline. The V segment lost 4 bases and the J segment 8 bases; nucleotides outside the gene matches: 6. The CDR3 consists of 15 residues. CDR3 sequence: CASSSSGRATDEQFF. CDR3 DNA sequence: TGTGCCAGCAGTTCTAGCGGGAGGGCCACGGATGAGCAGTTCTTC.

The J gene is TRBJ1-2, the V gene TRBV18; TRBD1 matches 7 bases. The CDR3 length is 15 residues. Germline lookup yields CDR1 KGHSH and CDR2 LQKENI. V gave up 6 bases and J gave up 4 bases; unmatched junction bases: 11. The CDR3 nucleotides are TGTGCCAGCTCCGAGGGTCTCCGGGACAGCTATGGCTACACCTTC. This encodes CASSEGLRDSYGYTF.

This clone was seen a few times. V usage is TRBV30 and J usage is TRBJ1-1; D remains ambiguous. The V gene's germline CDR1 is GTSNPN and CDR2 SVGIG (reference sequence). The CDR3 extends over 12 amino acids. This CDR3 is CATRRGNTEAFF. The DNA for the CDR3 is TGTGCTACGAGACGGGGGAACACTGAAGCTTTCTTT.

The chain has TRBV19 and TRBJ1-1, with unresolved D. Trimming took off 5 bases at V and 0 bases at J, with 10 bases between the two ends. Germline V CDR1 and CDR2: LNHDA, SQIVND (reference sequence). This CDR3 has 14 residues. The CDR3, as DNA: TGTGCCAGTAGTTCTTGGACCCTGAACACTGAAGCTTTCTTT. Translating it yields CASSSWTLNTEAFF.

The CDR3 region is CASSRCSGTFCYEQYF. The CDR3 DNA is TGTGCCAGCAGCCGATGTTCCGGGACTTTTTGCTACGAGCAGTACTTC. The chain combines TRBV7-9 with TRBJ2-7; perhaps TRBD2 as D (6 bases). V was shortened by 5 bases and J by 3 bases, with 20 bases between the two germline ends. The CDR3 has 16 residues. The germline gives CDR1 SEHNR, CDR2 FQNEAQ (reference sequence).

The CDR3 bases are TGTGCCAGCAGCTTATGGCGGACTAGCGGCTACAATGAGCAGTTCTTC. Translation: CASSLWRTSGYNEQFF. The chain uses TRBV13 and TRBJ2-1, with 10 bases lining up with TRBD2. The CDR3 length is 16 residues. The V and J ends lost 2 bases and 3 bases, in that order; junction bases with no gene match: 4. The germline V gene encodes CDR1 PRHDT and CDR2 FYEKMQ (reference sequence). Variable domain in full (rest from reference TRBV13 and TRBJ2-1): AAGVIQSPRHLIKEKRETATLKCYPIPRHDTVYWYQQGPGQDPQFLISFYEKMQSDKGSIPDRFSAQQFSDYHSELNMSSLELGDSALYFCASSLWRTSGYNEQFFGPGTRLTVL.

This chain joins TRBV19 and TRBJ1-2; possibly TRBD1 for D (6 bases). CDR1 is LNHDA and CDR2 is SQIVND in the germline V gene (reference sequence). Deletions cut 5 bases from V and 3 bases from J, with 16 bases between. CDR3 length: 15 amino acids. The CDR3 sequence is CASSSQNRDHYGYTF. The CDR3 nucleotides are TGTGCCAGTAGTTCCCAAAACAGGGACCACTATGGCTACACCTTC.

The chain is built from TRBV30 and TRBJ2-3; TRBD1 matches at 8 bases. The CDR3 has 13 residues. Germline V gene sequence: CDR1 GTSNPN, CDR2 SVGIG (reference sequence). V gave up 3 bases and J gave up 4 bases; unmatched junction bases: 3. Written as DNA, the CDR3 is TGTGCCTGGAGCCGACAGGGGCCAGATACGCAGTATTTT. It codes for CAWSRQGPDTQYF.

The chain uses TRBV7-8 and TRBJ2-1; no clear D. The V end lost 1 base, the J end lost 4 bases, and 17 bases lay between the germline ends. The CDR3 runs 17 residues. Germline V CDR1 and CDR2: SGHVS, FQNEAQ. CDR3 nucleotides: TGTGCCAGCAGCTTAGTCCCTCCGGGCCTAGGATACAATGAGCAGTTCTTC. Translation: CASSLVPPGLGYNEQFF.

The chain recombines TRBV10-1 with TRBJ2-2, with unresolved D. V was clipped by 5 bases and J by 4 bases, with 8 bases between them. The V gene's germline CDR1 is WNHNN and CDR2 SYGVQD (reference sequence). This CDR3 comprises 13 residues. The CDR3 region is CASSQQSTGELFF. DNA for the CDR3: TGCGCCAGCAGTCAACAAAGCACCGGGGAGCTGTTTTTT.

This chain links TRBV30 with TRBJ2-5; 8 nucleotides match TRBD1. The CDR3 totals 13 residues. J was trimmed by 5 bases and V by 3 bases; bases with no gene match: 5. CDR1 GTSNPN and CDR2 SVGIG come from the germline V gene (reference sequence). The CDR3: CAWRDRDLETQYF. The CDR3 DNA is TGTGCCTGGAGGGACAGGGATTTGGAGACCCAGTACTTC.

By frequency in the sample, this clone is medium-sized. V is TRBV7-9 and J is TRBJ1-1; the D gene is possibly TRBD1 (5 bases). Germline V CDR1 and CDR2: SEHNR, FQNEAQ (reference sequence). V was clipped by 6 bases and J by 2 bases, with 19 bases between them. The CDR3 contains 16 residues. In DNA form, the CDR3 reads TGTGCCAGCAGACCCCGGACTCCGGGACCAAACACTGAAGCTTTCTTT. Its protein product is CASRPRTPGPNTEAFF. The whole variable domain, remainder taken from reference TRBV7-9 and TRBJ1-1, is DTGVSQNPRHKITKRGQNVTFRCDPISEHNRLYWYRQTLGQGPEFLTYFQNEAQLEKSRLLSDRFSAERPKGSFSTLEIQRTEQGDSAMYLCASRPRTPGPNTEAFFGQGTRLTVV.

The chain combines TRBV5-4 with TRBJ2-7; unclear D gene. Between the trimmed V and J ends, which lost 4 bases and 6 bases, there was a span of 8 bases. This CDR3 is built from 11 residues. Germline V gene sequence: CDR1 SGHNT, CDR2 YYREEE (reference sequence). The CDR3 nucleotides read TGTGCCAGCAGCCGGCCGGGCGAGCAGTACTTC. This encodes CASSRPGEQYF.

The chain is built from TRBV11-2 and TRBJ2-1; TRBD2 might be the D (5 bases). The V gene's germline CDR1 is SGHAT and CDR2 FQNNGV. The V gene lost 0 bases and the J gene lost 12 bases, with 15 bases spanning the gap. The CDR3 consists of 14 residues. CDR3 DNA: TGTGCCAGCAGCTTAGATGCTAGCATCTCCTGGCAGTTCTTC. Translating gives CASSLDASISWQFF.